This is a list of T cell receptor beta chains from one sample in a study of patients and donors after allogeneic stem cell transplantation. TCRdb reprocessed the RT-PCR reads with MiXCR, giving one entry per CDR3 protein. Here the sample spans approximately 60,000 distinct CDR3 sequences, about 14% being singletons. The sequenced sample consisted of blood, either unsorted or a sorted T cell fraction (not recorded which). The receptors shown here come from a human donor who was either an allogeneic HSCT recipient or a stem cell or donor lymphocyte infusion donor (not recorded which). It is not recorded whose cells these are; they may come from a transplant donor. Each CDR3 is given with its conserved first and last residue. D genes are given only for firm matches. Where a row states a size, it is once, few, many or the class of an expanded clone; other rows omit it.

d_gene	v_gene	j_gene	abundance	CDR3aa	CDR3nt
.	TRBV7-9	TRBJ2-1	many	CASSDGTLDEQFF	TGTGCCAGCAGCGACGGGACTCTCGATGAGCAGTTCTTC
.	TRBV5-1	TRBJ2-7	many	CASSLFGVTYEQYF	TGCGCCAGCAGCTTGTTCGGAGTAACCTACGAGCAGTACTTC
.	TRBV9	TRBJ1-1	many	CASTVQARMNTEAFF	TGTGCCAGCACGGTACAGGCCCGAATGAACACTGAAGCTTTCTTT
TRBD1	TRBV5-6	TRBJ1-1	many	CASSSRRQGALRSEAFF	TGTGCCAGCAGCTCCAGGCGGCAGGGGGCCCTGAGATCTGAAGCTTTCTTT
.	TRBV5-1	TRBJ2-7	.	CASSPDDRTGTYEQYF	TGCGCCAGCAGCCCAGACGATCGGACGGGTACTTACGAGCAGTACTTC
TRBD1	TRBV29-1	TRBJ1-1	many	CSALRSGGEGTEAFF	TGCAGCGCCTTAAGGTCAGGGGGCGAGGGCACTGAAGCTTTCTTT
.	TRBV10-3	TRBJ1-1	many	CAISVGNEAFF	TGTGCCATCAGTGTGGGGAATGAAGCTTTCTTT
.	TRBV5-5	TRBJ1-1	many	CASSPWDPNLNTEAFF	TGTGCCAGCAGCCCATGGGACCCTAACCTGAACACTGAAGCTTTCTTT
.	TRBV18	TRBJ1-2	few	CASSPPGEGSYGYTF	TGTGCCAGCTCACCACCAGGGGAGGGCAGCTATGGCTACACCTTC
.	TRBV5-1	TRBJ1-2	.	CASSSDGWHTF	TGCGCCAGCAGCTCAGACGGTTGGCACACCTTC
.	TRBV25-1	TRBJ2-7	.	CASSDESRDKQYF	TGTGCCAGCAGTGATGAGTCCAGGGATAAGCAGTACTTC
.	TRBV25-1	TRBJ1-1	once	CASSEYGLLNTEAFF	TGTGCCAGCAGTGAATATGGATTGTTGAACACTGAAGCTTTCTTT
TRBD1	TRBV7-9	TRBJ1-2	many	CASSFRDSPNYGYTF	TGTGCCAGCAGCTTCCGGGACAGCCCTAACTATGGCTACACCTTC